This T cell receptor beta chain was obtained from a study of CD8+ T cells in alopecia areata. Study-wide background: Percentage of affected scalp area was the basis on which treated patients' severity was scored.

cDNA reverse transcribed from extracted RNA served as the sequencing template. The repertoire was sequenced with immunoSEQ multiplex PCR; TCRdb's copy has only in-frame clones and lacks some. The sample has some 220,000 clones, less than 75% seen once. The treatment denotes: oral pan-JAK inhibitor, 5-10 mg twice daily. Germline V gene sequence: CDR1 MNHNY, CDR2 SVGAGI (reference sequence). V lost 9 bases to trimming and J lost 3 bases, with 13 bases between them. CDR3 length: 13 residues. This clone has at least ten counts. The J gene is TRBJ2-3, the V gene TRBV6-6; D tentatively reads TRBD1 or TRBD2 (5 bases each). The sequence derives from a human donor with alopecia areata. Sequencing was performed on CD4+ T cells sorted from blood, taken at week 4, from a patient treated with tofacitinib. In DNA, the CDR3 is TGTGCCAGTAGAGGATGGGGGACAGATACGCAGTATTTT. Translating it yields CASRGWGTDTQYF.